The 15 T cell receptor beta chains below were found in one sample sequenced in a study of regulatory T cells in long-lasting Graves disease. Relying on iRepertoire HTBI primers and Arm-PCR of CDR3 regions, the team built TCR beta libraries. TCRdb called the multiplex PCR reads again in MiXCR, with one record for every CDR3 protein. The table lists about 430,000 distinct CDR3 sequences, around 16% of them singletons. Time point indicated: newly diagnosed GD, antithyroid drugs for less than 3 months. PBMCs were the source of the RNA used for TCR sequencing. A further study also used this sample, focusing on T cells in Graves' hyperthyroidism and ophthalmopathy.

This sample comprised peripheral blood mononuclear cells (PBMCs), obtained at new diagnosis, from a patient treated with antithyroid drugs. The receptors here all came from a middle-aged woman with Graves disease.

This clonotype was detected many times. In DNA form, the CDR3 reads TGTGCCACCAGTGACCTGGGACTAGCGGGAGTGGACGGGGAGCTGTTTTTT. It specifies CATSDLGLAGVDGELFF. The chain couples TRBV24-1 to TRBJ2-2, with 14 positions matching TRBD2. The CDR3 runs to 17 residues. The germline V gene has CDR1 KGHDR and CDR2 SFDVKD. Trimming took 4 bases from V and 7 from J; bases not matched to a gene: 7.

This clonotype occurred many times. The genes are TRBV11-3 and TRBJ2-1, with D tentatively TRBD1 (5 bases). V was trimmed by 5 bases and J by 6 bases, leaving 14 bases between them. The CDR3 has 14 amino acids. Germline V CDR1 and CDR2: SGHNT, YENEEA. CDR3 in DNA: TGTGCCAGCAGCCCGGTTCAGGGTAGCAATGAGCAGTTCTTC. Its protein product is CASSPVQGSNEQFF.

In its sample, this clonotype was seen many times. This chain joins TRBV11-2 and TRBJ2-7; the D gene is possibly TRBD2 (5 bases). V gave up 5 bases and J gave up 6 bases, with 17 bases separating them. Germline V gene lookup returns CDR1 SGHAT and CDR2 FQNNGV. CDR3 length equals 14 residues. CDR3 nucleotides: TGTGCCAGCAGCCAGCCGTTAGGGAGCAGCGAGCAGTACTTC. It is translated as CASSQPLGSSEQYF.

J is TRBJ1-4 and V is TRBV4-1, with D tentatively TRBD1 (5 bases). The CDR3 runs to 16 residues. The V end lost 2 bases, the J end lost 0 bases, and 10 bases lay between the germline ends. CDR1 MGHRA and CDR2 YSYEKL come from the germline V gene. CDR3 coding DNA: TGCGCCAGCAGCCAAACAACAGGAGCAACTAATGAAAAACTGTTTTTT. As protein: CASSQTTGATNEKLFF.

This clonotype was found a few times. The V and J genes are TRBV3-1 and TRBJ2-1, with a weak D call TRBD2 (6 bases). CDR1 LGHDT and CDR2 YNNKEL come from the germline V gene (reference sequence). Trimming pared 0 bases from V and 0 bases from J, leaving 12 bases between. The CDR3 spans 17 residues. In nucleotides, the CDR3 is TGTGCCAGCAGCCAAGATAAGGGACTGCTCTCCTACAATGAGCAGTTCTTC. Its translation: CASSQDKGLLSYNEQFF.

This clonotype was counted many times. The chain employs TRBV2 and TRBJ2-3; 8 bases align to TRBD2. This CDR3 is 14 amino acids long. V lost 7 bases and J lost 2; bases outside the gene matches: 5. Germline lookup yields CDR1 SNHLY and CDR2 FYNNEI. The CDR3 nucleotides are TGTGCCAGCACTGGGACTAGTAACACAGATACGCAGTATTTT. Protein sequence: CASTGTSNTDTQYF.

Only a few counts were recorded for this clonotype. The chain joins TRBV20-1 to TRBJ1-2, with D possibly being TRBD1 (5 bases). The CDR3 sequence is 13 residues long. Germline CDR1 DFQATT, CDR2 SNEGSKA (reference sequence). V lost 1 base and J 3 bases, leaving 9 bases between the germline ends. In nucleotides, the CDR3 is TGCAGTGCTAGAGTTCAGGGCCACTATGGCTACACCTTC. Its translation: CSARVQGHYGYTF.

About this clonotype: A much larger clone lies one base from this, so it may be a read error. The chain joins TRBV7-2 to TRBJ2-7; D uncertain. From germline, CDR1 is SGHTA and CDR2 FQGNSA. CDR3 length equals 15 residues. V shed 2 bases and J shed 6 bases, with 17 bases lying between them. The CDR3 spells CASSLFAHQSCEQYF. The CDR3 bases are TGTGCCAGCAGCTTATTCGCCCACCAGAGCTGCGAGCAGTACTTC.

This chain joins TRBV19 and TRBJ2-1, with 7 bases that match TRBD2. The CDR3 spans 15 residues. V gave up 3 bases and J gave up 7 bases; unmatched junction bases: 9. Germline loops: CDR1 LNHDA, CDR2 SQIVND (reference sequence). The CDR3 DNA follows: TGTGCCAGTAGTATGGTGGCGGGAGTTATGAATGAGCAGTTCTTC. Amino acid sequence: CASSMVAGVMNEQFF.

Comment on this clonotype: A read error may be the cause here, since a much bigger clone is one base away. V and J are TRBV30 and TRBJ2-7, with 10 bases identical to TRBD1. V was clipped by 5 bases and J by 1 base; unmatched bases: 14. Germline values: CDR1 GTSNPN, CDR2 SVGIG (reference sequence). The CDR3 runs to 17 residues. CDR3 sequence (DNA): TGTGCCTGGGGTGGGGGACCGGGACAGGGGATTTCCTACGAGCAGTACTTC. It encodes CAWGGGPGQGISYEQYF.

V is TRBV27 and J is TRBJ1-2; D call uncertain. Germline loops: CDR1 MNHEY, CDR2 SMNVEV (reference sequence). The CDR3 consists of 14 residues. V dropped 2 bases and J dropped 3 bases, with 10 bases sitting between them. CDR3 DNA: TGTGCCAGCAGTTTAAATGGACGGTACTATGGCTACACCTTC. It is translated as CASSLNGRYYGYTF.

There are many counts of this clonotype. The V and J genes are TRBV28 and TRBJ2-7; D not certain. Between the trimmed V and J ends, which lost 4 bases and 0 bases, there was a span of 7 bases. From germline, CDR1 is MDHEN and CDR2 SYDVKM. The CDR3 covers 13 residues. The CDR3, as DNA: TGTGCCAGCAGTTCCCCCGCCTCCTACGAGCAGTACTTC. This codes for CASSSPASYEQYF.

This clonotype was seen many times. The chain uses TRBV12-3 or TRBV12-4 and TRBJ1-4; 9 nucleotides match TRBD1. The V and J ends lost 6 bases and 10 bases, in that order; junction bases with no gene match: 9. The CDR3 runs to 14 residues. CDR3 sequence: CASSQDRGKGKLFF. The CDR3 bases are TGTGCCAGCAGCCAGGACAGGGGCAAGGGAAAACTGTTTTTT.

Details on this clonotype: One end of the junction varies from germline; a read error may be responsible. This chain uses TRBV28 with TRBJ2-1, with D perhaps TRBD1 (6 bases). This CDR3 is 16 amino acids long. Germline values: CDR1 MDHEN, CDR2 SYDVKM. The CDR3 DNA sequence: TGTGCCATCAGTATCCTCGGGACAACCGTCCACAATGAGCAGTTCTTC. It encodes CAISILGTTVHNEQFF.

The sample holds many counts of this clonotype. The rearrangement joins TRBV20-1 to TRBJ2-5, with TRBD2 identical over 11 bases. The CDR3 sequence is 15 residues long. V gave up 4 bases and J gave up 7 bases; unmatched junction bases: 11. Germline V gene data show CDR1 as DFQATT and CDR2 as SNEGSKA (reference sequence). The CDR3 DNA reads TGCAGTGCTACCCCCGGGACTAGCGGTCCGGGGACCCAGTACTTC. It yields the protein CSATPGTSGPGTQYF.